A single sample is the source of the 13 T cell receptor beta chains below, sequenced in a study of T cell repertoires in cytomegalovirus infection. TCRdb reprocessed the reads with MiXCR, giving one entry per CDR3 protein. The sample includes around 570,000 distinct CDR3 sequences, over 35% of them seen just once. Antigens for these TCRs are unknown. Sequenced material: cultured PBMCs, taken from culture after CMV antigen stimulation. The receptors come from a human donor in good health (CMV status not recorded). Some clones in this sample may be carry-over from other donors' samples.

The genes are TRBV6-5 and TRBJ1-1; D remains unclear. Per germline, CDR1 MNHEY and CDR2 SVGAGI. The CDR3 runs to 11 residues. The V gene lost 7 bases and the J gene lost 7 bases, with 10 bases spanning the gap. The DNA of the CDR3 is TGTGCCAGCATCCGGCGGGGTGAAGCTTTCTTT. It translates to CASIRRGEAFF.

This clonotype was counted only a few times. This chain links TRBV7-2 with TRBJ2-7; the D gene could be TRBD1 or TRBD2 (5 bases each). V lost 1 base and J 2 bases, leaving 12 bases between the germline ends. CDR3 length: 15 amino acids. CDR1 and CDR2 from the germline V gene are SGHTA and FQGNSA. The CDR3 region is CASSLVWDPAYEQYF. Here the CDR3 DNA reads TGTGCCAGCAGCTTAGTCTGGGACCCAGCCTACGAGCAGTACTTC.

This clonotype was recorded a few times. This chain uses TRBV7-2 with TRBJ2-7; TRBD2 matches 9 bases. With 1 base clipped from V and 7 bases from J, the junction kept 5 bases outside the gene matches. CDR3 length: 14 residues. Per the germline V gene, CDR1 is SGHTA and CDR2 is FQGNSA. The DNA of the CDR3 is TGTGCCAGCAGCTTAGTAGCGGGGGCGGGGGAGCAGTACTTC. Its translation is CASSLVAGAGEQYF.

The V gene is TRBV28, the J gene TRBJ2-4, with D possibly being TRBD1 or TRBD2 (5 bases each). Germline-derived CDR1 and CDR2 are MDHEN and SYDVKM. This CDR3 is 14 amino acids long. Trimming left V 8 bases short and J 0 bases short, with 11 bases between. Here the CDR3 DNA reads TGTGCCAGCGACCGGGGCTTAGCCAAAAACATTCAGTACTTC. Translating it yields CASDRGLAKNIQYF.

The chain couples TRBV20-1 to TRBJ2-7; the D gene could be TRBD1 or TRBD2 (6 bases each). Per the germline V gene, CDR1 is DFQATT and CDR2 is SNEGSKA (reference sequence). The CDR3 is made up of 17 amino acids. Trimming removed 5 bases at V and 3 bases at J, with 26 bases between. Here the CDR3 reads CSAAERPVGGPLYEQYF. The CDR3 bases are TGCAGTGCTGCGGAAAGGCCCGTGGGGGGCCCTCTCTACGAGCAGTACTTC.

With respect to this clonotype: At one end the junction does not follow the germline gene, possibly because of a read error. The V and J genes are TRBV7-8 and TRBJ1-1, with D possibly matching TRBD1 (6 bases). The CDR3 has 14 amino acids. The germline V gene encodes CDR1 SGHVS and CDR2 FQNEAQ. The CDR3 sequence is CASSSRDIGWKWNF. CDR3 in DNA: TGTGCCAGCAGCTCGCGGGACATAGGATGGAAGTGGAACTTT.

This clonotype was recorded many times. The V and J genes are TRBV7-2 and TRBJ2-7; the D gene is possibly TRBD2 (6 bases). The CDR3 covers 14 residues. V lost 1 base and J lost 3, with 10 bases in between. Germline CDR1 is SGHTA and CDR2 is FQGNSA. This CDR3 is CASSLDRTIYEQYF. CDR3 nucleotide sequence: TGTGCCAGCAGCTTAGACAGGACTATCTACGAGCAGTACTTC. The full variable domain, rest sourced from reference TRBV7-2 and TRBJ2-7, is GAGVSQSPSNKVTEKGKDVELRCDPISGHTALYWYRQSLGQGLEFLIYFQGNSAPDKSGLPSDRFSAERTGGSVSTLTIQRTQQEDSAVYLCASSLDRTIYEQYFGPGTRLTVT.

This clonotype was detected ten times or more. The chain carries TRBV7-9 and TRBJ1-6; TRBD1 matches 7 bases. The CDR3 runs to 14 residues. V was clipped by 1 base and J by 9 bases; unmatched bases: 3. Germline V gene sequence: CDR1 SEHNR, CDR2 FQNEAQ (reference sequence). CDR3 region: CASSLVNRGSPLHF. In nucleotides, the CDR3 is TGTGCCAGCAGCTTAGTAAACAGGGGTTCACCCCTCCACTTT. The variable domain in full, with the rest retrieved from reference TRBV7-9 and TRBJ1-6, is DTGVSQNPRHKITKRGQNVTFRCDPISEHNRLYWYRQTLGQGPEFLTYFQNEAQLEKSRLLSDRFSAERPKGSFSTLEIQRTEQGDSAMYLCASSLVNRGSPLHFGNGTRLTVT.

This clonotype was counted many times. This chain links TRBV27 with TRBJ2-3, with 13 positions matching TRBD2. CDR3 length: 14 residues. Germline V lookup: CDR1 MNHEY, CDR2 SMNVEV (reference sequence). After removal of 9 bases from V and 3 bases from J, the junction contained 3 bases not matched to a gene. CDR3 sequence: CASQTSGGTDTQYF. The CDR3 DNA reads TGTGCCAGTCAGACTAGCGGGGGGACAGATACGCAGTATTTT.

This clonotype was counted at least ten times. CDR3 in DNA: TGTGCCAGCAGCGTAGGACAGGCTTTGTATGGCTACACCTTC. Translating it yields CASSVGQALYGYTF. The V call is TRBV7-2, the J call TRBJ1-2, with 7 bases that match TRBD1. J lost 5 bases, V lost 5 bases, and 8 bases had no gene match. The CDR3 loop spans 14 amino acids. Germline V gene lookup returns CDR1 SGHTA and CDR2 FQGNSA.

This clonotype was counted a few times. The J gene is TRBJ2-3, the V gene TRBV7-2; 10 bases are shared with TRBD2. V gave up 4 bases and J gave up 1 base; unmatched junction bases: 8. CDR1 is SGHTA, CDR2 FQGNSA, per germline. This CDR3 region has 17 residues. The CDR3 reads CASSSPPGTSGTDTQYF. The DNA for the CDR3 is TGTGCCAGCAGCTCCCCACCCGGGACTAGCGGCACAGATACGCAGTATTTT.

This clonotype was seen a few times. The chain links TRBV12-3 or TRBV12-4 to TRBJ2-3, with 10 bases lining up with TRBD2. The CDR3 is 15 amino acids. V shed 1 base, J shed 3 bases, and the junction held 1 base outside the gene matches. The CDR3: CASSLGTSGTDTQYF. DNA of the CDR3: TGTGCCAGCAGTTTAGGGACTAGCGGTACAGATACGCAGTATTTT.

This clonotype came up a few times. The V call is TRBV19, the J call TRBJ2-1, with 10 bases matching TRBD2. Germline trimming cut 6 bases from V and 6 bases from J; bases unmatched to any gene: 11. This CDR3 is built from 16 residues. CDR1 LNHDA and CDR2 SQIVND come from the germline V gene (reference sequence). In DNA, the CDR3 is TGTGCCAGTAGGAGATTTGCTAGCGGGAGCGTCAATGAGCAGTTCTTC. This encodes CASRRFASGSVNEQFF. The full variable domain, completed using reference TRBV19 and TRBJ2-1, is DGGITQSPKYLFRKEGQNVTLSCEQNLNHDAMYWYRQDPGQGLRLIYYSQIVNDFQKGDIAEGYSVSREKKESFPLTVTSAQKNPTAFYLCASRRFASGSVNEQFFGPGTRLTVL.